This is a list of T cell receptor beta chains from one sample in a study of monozygotic twins with cystic fibrosis. Repertoires were generated with immunoSEQ multiplex PCR, while TCRdb's copy carries only in-frame clones and drops some. Of fewer than 30,000 clones in the sample, approximately 86% were seen once. The source material was blood. Every receptor here comes from a girl aged 2 to 9 with cystic fibrosis. The CDR3 runs from the conserved cysteine through the conserved F or W. Fields, in order: V gene, J gene, D gene, clone size, CDR3 protein, CDR3 DNA. A D gene is named only where the DNA matches it firmly. Where a row states a size, it is once, few, many or the class of an expanded clone; other rows omit it.

TRBV6-6,TRBJ1-3,TRBD1,NA,CASSRPQGGYGNTIYF,TGTGCCAGCAGTCGCCCACAGGGGGGTTATGGAAACACCATATATTTT
TRBV11-2,TRBJ2-2,TRBD2,NA,CASSLHLAGTNTGELFF,TGTGCCAGCAGCTTACACCTAGCGGGAACGAACACCGGGGAGCTGTTTTTT
TRBV30,TRBJ1-2,TRBD1,NA,CAWSAKVTGDRYGYTF,TGTGCCTGGAGCGCTAAGGTAACAGGGGACCGCTATGGCTACACCTTC
TRBV5-4,TRBJ1-2,TRBD1,NA,CASSLPGQGAGSGYTF,TGTGCCAGCAGCTTGCCCGGACAGGGGGCAGGATCTGGCTACACCTTC
TRBV9,TRBJ2-6,TRBD1,once,CASSAPGGSPSGANVLTF,TGTGCCAGCAGCGCCCCAGGGGGATCACCCTCTGGGGCCAACGTCCTGACTTTC
TRBV25-1,TRBJ1-2,NA,once,CASSEWTASNYGYTF,TGTGCCAGCAGTGAATGGACAGCTTCTAACTATGGCTACACCTTC
TRBV7-9,TRBJ2-1,NA,NA,CASSLKDSGYNEQFF,TGTGCCAGCAGCCTAAAAGACAGCGGATACAATGAGCAGTTCTTC
TRBV25-1,TRBJ2-7,TRBD1,NA,CASSESDRGKHEQYF,TGTGCCAGCAGTGAATCCGACAGGGGTAAGCACGAGCAGTACTTC
TRBV14,TRBJ1-5,TRBD1,NA,CASSQDWDRVFQHF,TGTGCCAGCAGCCAAGATTGGGACAGGGTATTCCAGCATTTT
TRBV6-5,TRBJ1-5,TRBD1,NA,CASRPTGDNQPQHF,TGTGCCAGCAGGCCGACAGGGGACAATCAGCCCCAGCATTTT
TRBV12-5,TRBJ2-1,TRBD2,NA,CASGLVLGLAVYNEQFF,TGTGCTAGTGGTTTGGTCCTCGGACTAGCGGTCTACAATGAGCAGTTCTTC
TRBV9,TRBJ1-2,NA,NA,CASSVMYTLTRTHGYTF,TGTGCCAGCAGCGTAATGTACACCCTGACAAGGACGCATGGCTACACCTTC